The T cell receptor beta chain described here comes from a study of blood T cell repertoires in COVID-19. The repertoire was sequenced with immunoSEQ multiplex PCR; TCRdb's copy has only in-frame clones and lacks some. The sample holds 100,000 to 150,000 clones, about nine tenths seen once. This sequence originates from a man aged 50-60 years with active COVID-19. The specimen was peripheral blood.

CDR3 sequence reads: CASSPSGRGRVNEQFF. In DNA, the CDR3 is TGTGCCAGCAGCCCCAGCGGGCGGGGGCGTGTCAATGAGCAGTTCTTC. The rearrangement uses TRBV14 and TRBJ2-1; possible D gene TRBD2, 7 bases. Looked up from germline, CDR1 is SGHDN and CDR2 is FVKESK. CDR3 size: 16 residues. Trimming left V 4 bases short and J 6 bases short, with 19 bases between.